Presented here are 30 T cell receptor beta chains from one specimen sequenced in a study of human thymus T cells (TCRdb year 2020). Library creation used the immunoSEQ multiplex PCR assay. TCRdb stores this immuneACCESS table with in-frame sequences only. Part of the clones is absent; in the studies checked, under half of the shortfall reflects unresolved V genes, and no reason is known for the rest. Present in this sample are roughly 60,000 clones, around 94% of which were seen just once. The ten largest make up around 6% of the sample. The material sequenced was blood. These TCRs come from a boy under two years old with a congenital heart defect but otherwise immunologically healthy.

This chain joins TRBV30 and TRBJ1-1; TRBD1 matches at 11 bases. Germline-derived CDR1 and CDR2 are GTSNPN and SVGIG (reference sequence). The CDR3 runs to 16 residues. V lost 2 bases, J lost 1 base, and 6 bases stayed unmatched. For the CDR3, the DNA is TGTGCCTGGAGTCCCCGGACAGGGGGCGCGAACACTGAAGCTTTCTTT. Translated: CAWSPRTGGANTEAFF.

The DNA for the CDR3 is TGTGCCAGTAGTATTCGCCCGACATACTATAATGAAAAACTGTTTTTT. Its protein product is CASSIRPTYYNEKLFF. This chain uses TRBV19 with TRBJ1-4; no clear D gene. Germline V gene sequence: CDR1 LNHDA, CDR2 SQIVND (reference sequence). Deletions cut 3 bases from V and 4 bases from J, with 15 bases between. The length of the CDR3 is 16 residues. Drawing the rest from reference TRBV19 and TRBJ1-4, the complete variable domain is DGGITQSPKYLFRKEGQNVTLSCEQNLNHDAMYWYRQDPGQGLRLIYYSQIVNDFQKGDIAEGYSVSREKKESFPLTVTSAQKNPTAFYLCASSIRPTYYNEKLFFGSGTQLSVL.

V is TRBV7-9 and J is TRBJ1-2, with unresolved D. Trimming left V 1 base short and J 4 bases short, with 7 bases between. Germline V CDR1 and CDR2: SEHNR, FQNEAQ (reference sequence). The CDR3 has 13 amino acids. CDR3 sequence: CASSLGGSYGYTF. In nucleotides, the CDR3 is TGTGCCAGCAGCTTAGGGGGTAGCTATGGCTACACCTTC.

V usage is TRBV27 and J usage is TRBJ2-3; D not resolved. The CDR3 is 13 amino acids. Germline V gene lookup returns CDR1 MNHEY and CDR2 SMNVEV (reference sequence). With 5 bases removed from V and 0 bases from J, the gap between germline ends came to 6 bases. CDR3 residues: CASSDLSTDTQYF. DNA for the CDR3: TGTGCCAGCAGTGACCTTAGCACAGATACGCAGTATTTT.

Here the CDR3 DNA reads TGTGCCAGCAGCTCGGACAGGGGACTGATTAGCAATCAGCCCCAGCATTTT. Its protein product is CASSSDRGLISNQPQHF. This chain joins TRBV14 and TRBJ1-5; TRBD1 matches 9 bases. V lost 5 bases, J lost 0 bases, and 8 bases stayed unmatched. The germline V gene encodes CDR1 SGHDN and CDR2 FVKESK. This CDR3 has 17 residues.

The gene calls are TRBV27 and TRBJ1-2; D call uncertain. The CDR3 contains 16 residues. Germline values: CDR1 MNHEY, CDR2 SMNVEV (reference sequence). The V and J ends lost 1 base and 2 bases respectively, with 14 bases between them. The CDR3 bases are TGTGCCAGCAGTTTATTTCCCGGAACTCCAAACTATGGCTACACCTTC. Encoded protein: CASSLFPGTPNYGYTF.

The chain recombines TRBV11-3 with TRBJ2-7; weak D call: TRBD2 (6 bases). Trimming took 8 bases from V and 2 from J, leaving 16 bases between them. This CDR3 is built from 14 residues. Germline CDR1 reads SGHNT; CDR2 reads YENEEA. The CDR3 protein is CASSWGEPPYEQYF. The CDR3, as DNA: TGTGCCAGCTCTTGGGGGGAACCTCCCTACGAGCAGTACTTC.

This sequence joins TRBV6-1 and TRBJ2-5; TRBD2 matches at 10 bases. CDR3 length equals 18 residues. V shed 2 bases and J 5 bases; nucleotides not matched to a gene: 14. Looked up from germline, CDR1 is MNHNS and CDR2 is SASEGT. CDR3 amino acids: CASSEREREGSKAETQYF. The CDR3 nucleotides read TGTGCCAGCAGTGAAAGGGAGCGGGAGGGGAGCAAGGCGGAGACCCAGTACTTC.

The genes are TRBV6-1 and TRBJ2-5; 9 positions match TRBD1. V lost 5 bases, J lost 4 bases, and 8 bases stayed unmatched. Germline CDR1 reads MNHNS; CDR2 reads SASEGT. This CDR3 has 15 residues. CDR3 nucleotide sequence: TGTGCCAGCAGTTCGCTGGGACAGGGAAGAGAGACCCAGTACTTC. Protein: CASSSLGQGRETQYF.

The chain links TRBV30 to TRBJ2-5; 16 bases are a match to TRBD2. Germline V gene sequence: CDR1 GTSNPN, CDR2 SVGIG (reference sequence). The CDR3 contains 16 residues. V lost 4 bases, J lost 2 bases, and 4 bases stayed unmatched. The chain's CDR3 is CAWTGLAGGPQETQYF. As DNA, the CDR3 is TGTGCCTGGACGGGACTAGCGGGGGGGCCACAAGAGACCCAGTACTTC. The whole variable domain, filled in from reference TRBV30 and TRBJ2-5, reads SQTIHQWPATLVQPVGSPLSLECTVEGTSNPNLYWYRQAAGRGLQLLFYSVGIGQISSEVPQNLSASRPQDRQFILSSKKLLLSDSGFYLCAWTGLAGGPQETQYFGPGTRLLVL.

This clone showed up just once. The genes are TRBV28 and TRBJ2-7; 8 bases are shared with TRBD1. The germline V gene encodes CDR1 MDHEN and CDR2 SYDVKM. V lost 5 bases, J lost 2 bases, and 14 bases stayed unmatched. The CDR3 is made up of 17 amino acids. CDR3 DNA sequence: TGTGCCAGCAGTCCGCTCGCCAGGGGGCGAGAGGCCTACGAGCAGTACTTC. It specifies CASSPLARGREAYEQYF. The complete variable domain, with remaining parts taken from reference TRBV28 and TRBJ2-7, reads DVKVTQSSRYLVKRTGEKVFLECVQDMDHENMFWYRQDPGLGLRLIYFSYDVKMKEKGDIPEGYSVSREKKERFSLILESASTNQTSMYLCASSPLARGREAYEQYFGPGTRLTVT.

The chain is built from TRBV7-9 and TRBJ2-5; TRBD1 aligns across 8 bases. The length of the CDR3 is 16 residues. Unmatched junction bases numbered 12, after V lost 4 bases and J lost 5 bases. CDR1 SEHNR and CDR2 FQNEAQ come from the germline V gene (reference sequence). The CDR3 region has the DNA TGTGCCAGCAGCTCTCGGGCAGGGGGCCTACGGGAGACCCAGTACTTC. Its protein is CASSSRAGGLRETQYF.

The chain has TRBV11-2 and TRBJ2-1; 11 bases match TRBD1. Germline V gene sequence: CDR1 SGHAT, CDR2 FQNNGV. V lost 5 bases to trimming and J lost 4 bases; unmatched junction nucleotides: 4. This CDR3 has 15 residues. The CDR3 DNA is TGTGCCAGCAGCGCCCGGGACAGGGGGTACAATGAGCAGTTCTTC. It yields the protein CASSARDRGYNEQFF.

The chain's CDR3 is CATNREGLYNEQFF. In DNA form, the CDR3 reads TGTGCCACCAATCGCGAGGGCCTGTACAATGAGCAGTTCTTC. The J gene is TRBJ2-1, the V gene TRBV10-3, with TRBD2 as a possible D gene (5 bases). The CDR3 consists of 14 residues. V lost 10 bases and J lost 4, with 17 bases in between. The germline CDR1 and CDR2 sequences are ENHRY and SYGVKD.

This sequence joins TRBV10-3 and TRBJ2-1, with TRBD1 as a possible D gene (5 bases). V was pared by 0 bases and J by 2 bases, with 11 bases between. From germline, CDR1 is ENHRY and CDR2 SYGVKD. This CDR3 comprises 16 residues. Here the CDR3 DNA reads TGTGCCATCAGTGAGTCACCTAAGGGGACCTACAATGAGCAGTTCTTC. Translated, it gives CAISESPKGTYNEQFF.

This clone was detected once. V and J are TRBV11-2 and TRBJ2-2; 13 nucleotides agree with TRBD2. V gave up 5 bases and J gave up 6 bases; unmatched junction bases: 9. Looked up from germline, CDR1 is SGHAT and CDR2 is FQNNGV. The CDR3 has 17 amino acids. CDR3 in DNA: TGTGCCAGCAGCGAGCGACTAGCGGGAGGTCGGGCCGGGGAGCTGTTTTTT. It translates to CASSERLAGGRAGELFF. The full variable domain, with the rest looked up from reference TRBV11-2 and TRBJ2-2, is EAGVAQSPRYKIIEKRQSVAFWCNPISGHATLYWYQQILGQGPKLLIQFQNNGVVDDSQLPKDRFSAERLKGVDSTLKIQPAKLEDSAVYLCASSERLAGGRAGELFFGEGSRLTVL.

V is TRBV5-6 and J is TRBJ2-3; perhaps TRBD1 as D (6 bases). V was clipped by 4 bases and J by 0 bases, with 12 bases between them. CDR1 SGHDT and CDR2 YYEEEE come from the germline V gene. This CDR3 has 15 residues. The CDR3 DNA reads TGTGCCAGCAGCCTCCAGGGGAGAAGCACAGATACGCAGTATTTT. Translation: CASSLQGRSTDTQYF.

J is TRBJ1-1 and V is TRBV7-2; 8 nucleotides agree with TRBD1. Germline CDR1 and CDR2: SGHTA and FQGNSA. J was trimmed by 2 bases and V by 5 bases; bases with no gene match: 10. The CDR3 runs 16 residues. This CDR3 reads CASSPYRGILNTEAFF. Written as DNA, the CDR3 is TGTGCCAGCAGCCCATACAGGGGGATCCTTAACACTGAAGCTTTCTTT.

The rearrangement uses TRBV19 and TRBJ1-5; D ambiguous. V was pared by 10 bases and J by 2 bases, with 15 bases between. Germline CDR1 and CDR2: LNHDA and SQIVND (reference sequence). The CDR3 sequence is 14 residues long. In nucleotides, the CDR3 is TGTGCCACCGCCGAAAGTCATCGCAATCAGCCCCAGCATTTT. Its protein is CATAESHRNQPQHF.

The chain recombines TRBV6-5 with TRBJ1-1; unclear D gene. This CDR3 comprises 13 residues. Germline-derived CDR1 and CDR2 are MNHEY and SVGAGI. V was shortened by 10 bases and J by 5 bases, with 17 bases between the two germline ends. The CDR3: CATEPFRGTEAFF. For the CDR3, the DNA is TGTGCCACCGAACCCTTCAGAGGGACTGAAGCTTTCTTT.

V and J are TRBV6-5 and TRBJ2-5, with 7 positions matching TRBD1. CDR1 and CDR2 (germline): MNHEY, SVGAGI. The CDR3 length is 14 residues. The V and J ends lost 6 bases and 2 bases, in that order; junction bases with no gene match: 6. The CDR3 sequence: CASRPQGKQETQYF. The DNA for the CDR3 is TGTGCCAGCAGACCACAGGGGAAACAAGAGACCCAGTACTTC.

The V gene is TRBV10-3, the J gene TRBJ1-5; possibly TRBD1 for D (5 bases). CDR1 is ENHRY, CDR2 SYGVKD, per germline. V was clipped by 5 bases and J by 5 bases, with 10 bases between them. The CDR3 is made up of 13 amino acids. CDR3 nucleotides: TGTGCCATCAGTCAGGGTCGCGATCAGCCCCAGCATTTT. Protein: CAISQGRDQPQHF.

J is TRBJ2-3 and V is TRBV5-8, with TRBD2 identical over 12 bases. V dropped 0 bases and J dropped 1; count of bases not matched to a gene: 0. Germline CDR1 reads SGHTS; CDR2 reads YDEGEE. This CDR3 contains 16 residues. For the CDR3, the DNA is TGTGCCAGCAGCTTGGGACTAGCGGGGGGCACAGATACGCAGTATTTT. Translated: CASSLGLAGGTDTQYF.

V and J are TRBV5-1 and TRBJ1-2; D may be TRBD1 (5 bases). V was shortened by 0 bases and J by 4 bases, with 13 bases between the two germline ends. In germline, CDR1 is SGHRS, CDR2 YFSETQ. This CDR3 has 15 amino acids. The CDR3 bases are TGCGCCAGCAGCTTGGCCTATGGTGGGGCCTATGGCTACACCTTC. Amino acids: CASSLAYGGAYGYTF.

V usage is TRBV28 and J usage is TRBJ2-4; 14 bases are a match to TRBD2. The CDR3 is 18 residues long. Germline loops: CDR1 MDHEN, CDR2 SYDVKM. The ends lost 8 bases at V and 1 base at J; junction bases unmatched: 10. CDR3 nucleotide sequence: TGTGCCAGCCTCAGCGGACTAGCGGGAGGAAGGGCCAAAAACATTCAGTACTTC. It encodes CASLSGLAGGRAKNIQYF.

The genes are TRBV7-9 and TRBJ2-5; TRBD2 might be the D (5 bases). This CDR3 has 12 amino acids. CDR1 and CDR2 from the germline V gene are SEHNR and FQNEAQ (reference sequence). V was cut by 2 bases and J by 7 bases, with 8 bases left in between. The CDR3 loop is CASSLSGGTQYF. DNA of the CDR3: TGTGCCAGCAGCTTATCAGGAGGGACCCAGTACTTC.

This clone has just one count. The V gene is TRBV27, the J gene TRBJ2-5; 14 bases fit TRBD2. The CDR3 spans 15 residues. The germline V gene encodes CDR1 MNHEY and CDR2 SMNVEV (reference sequence). J gave up 5 bases and V 4 bases, and 3 bases lay outside the gene matches. DNA of the CDR3: TGTGCCAGCAGTTCGGGGACTAGCGGGAGTGAGACCCAGTACTTC. The encoded protein is CASSSGTSGSETQYF.

The rearrangement joins TRBV5-6 to TRBJ1-5, with D perhaps TRBD1 (6 bases). The CDR3 is 15 amino acids. CDR1 and CDR2 (germline): SGHDT, YYEEEE. With 2 bases removed from V and 2 bases from J, the gap between germline ends came to 11 bases. The CDR3 reads CASSLRGSGNQPQHF. The CDR3 DNA is TGTGCCAGCAGCTTAAGGGGGTCTGGCAATCAGCCCCAGCATTTT.

In nucleotides, the CDR3 is TGTGCCAGTAGTATCAGGTATAGCAATCAGCCCCAGCATTTT. This codes for CASSIRYSNQPQHF. The V gene is TRBV19, the J gene TRBJ1-5; no firm D call. Germline CDR1 and CDR2: LNHDA and SQIVND (reference sequence). CDR3 size: 14 residues. Trimming removed 3 bases at V and 0 bases at J, with 6 bases between.

This clone has just one count. J is TRBJ1-5 and V is TRBV19, with a tentative D call TRBD1 (6 bases). The CDR3 has 15 residues. Deletions cut 1 base from V and 4 bases from J, with 11 bases between. Germline values: CDR1 LNHDA, CDR2 SQIVND (reference sequence). CDR3 sequence reads: CASSIVGATNQPQHF. CDR3 sequence (DNA): TGTGCCAGTAGTATAGTGGGGGCGACTAATCAGCCCCAGCATTTT.